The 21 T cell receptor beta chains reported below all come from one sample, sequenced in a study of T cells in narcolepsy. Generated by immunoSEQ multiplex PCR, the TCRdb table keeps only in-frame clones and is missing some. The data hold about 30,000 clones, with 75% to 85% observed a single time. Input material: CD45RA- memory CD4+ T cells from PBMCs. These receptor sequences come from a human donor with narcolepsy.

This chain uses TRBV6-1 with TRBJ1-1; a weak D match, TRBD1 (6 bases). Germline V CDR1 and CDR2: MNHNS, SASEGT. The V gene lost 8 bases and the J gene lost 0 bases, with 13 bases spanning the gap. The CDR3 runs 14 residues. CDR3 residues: CASEEGDLNTEAFF. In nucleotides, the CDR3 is TGTGCCAGCGAGGAGGGGGACCTGAACACTGAAGCTTTCTTT.

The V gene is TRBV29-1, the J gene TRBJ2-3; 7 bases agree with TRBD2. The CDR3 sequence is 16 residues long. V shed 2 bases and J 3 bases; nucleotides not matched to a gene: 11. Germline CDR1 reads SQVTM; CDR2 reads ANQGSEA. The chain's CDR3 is CSVEIVTSVTTDTQYF. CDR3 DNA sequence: TGCAGCGTTGAAATTGTAACTAGCGTAACGACAGATACGCAGTATTTT.

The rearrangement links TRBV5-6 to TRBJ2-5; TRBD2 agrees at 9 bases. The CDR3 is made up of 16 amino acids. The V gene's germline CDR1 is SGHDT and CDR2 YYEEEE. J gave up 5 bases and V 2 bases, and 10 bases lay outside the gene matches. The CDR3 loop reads CASSFFSAGGPETQYF. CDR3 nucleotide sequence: TGTGCCAGCAGCTTTTTTTCGGCGGGGGGGCCTGAGACCCAGTACTTC.

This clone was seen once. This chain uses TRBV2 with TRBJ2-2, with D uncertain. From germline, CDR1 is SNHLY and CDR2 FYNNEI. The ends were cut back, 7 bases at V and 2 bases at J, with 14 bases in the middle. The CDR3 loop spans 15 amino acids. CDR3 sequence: CASTKAWSNTGELFF. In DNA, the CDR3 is TGTGCCAGCACCAAAGCATGGTCCAACACCGGGGAGCTGTTTTTT.

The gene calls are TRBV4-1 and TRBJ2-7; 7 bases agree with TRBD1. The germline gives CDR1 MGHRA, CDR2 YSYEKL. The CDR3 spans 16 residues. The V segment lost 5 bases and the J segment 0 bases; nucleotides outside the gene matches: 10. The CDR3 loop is CASSAQGLPISYEQYF. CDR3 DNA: TGCGCCAGCAGCGCACAGGGGCTCCCTATCTCCTACGAGCAGTACTTC.

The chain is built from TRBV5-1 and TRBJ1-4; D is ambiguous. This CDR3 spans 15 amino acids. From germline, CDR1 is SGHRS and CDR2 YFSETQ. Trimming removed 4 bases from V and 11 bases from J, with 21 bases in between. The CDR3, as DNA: TGCGCCAGCAGCACCGGTGATCAGTTACTTCGGAAACTGTTTTTT. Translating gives CASSTGDQLLRKLFF.

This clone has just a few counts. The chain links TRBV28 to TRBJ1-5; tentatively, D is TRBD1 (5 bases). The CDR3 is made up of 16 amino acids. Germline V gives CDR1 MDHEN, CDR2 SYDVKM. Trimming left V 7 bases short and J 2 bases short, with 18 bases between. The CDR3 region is CASTMGGSVGNQPQHF. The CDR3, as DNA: TGTGCCAGCACCATGGGGGGGAGTGTCGGCAATCAGCCCCAGCATTTT. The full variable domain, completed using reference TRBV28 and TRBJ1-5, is DVKVTQSSRYLVKRTGEKVFLECVQDMDHENMFWYRQDPGLGLRLIYFSYDVKMKEKGDIPEGYSVSREKKERFSLILESASTNQTSMYLCASTMGGSVGNQPQHFGDGTRLSIL.

This CDR3 reads CASSQDRGLSYEQYF. As DNA, the CDR3 is TGTGCCAGCAGCCAGGACAGGGGGCTTTCCTACGAGCAGTACTTC. V and J are TRBV7-9 and TRBJ2-7; 11 positions agree with TRBD1. The CDR3 covers 15 residues. Germline assignment: CDR1 SEHNR and CDR2 FQNEAQ (reference sequence). Trimming took 5 bases from V and 1 from J; bases not matched to a gene: 4.

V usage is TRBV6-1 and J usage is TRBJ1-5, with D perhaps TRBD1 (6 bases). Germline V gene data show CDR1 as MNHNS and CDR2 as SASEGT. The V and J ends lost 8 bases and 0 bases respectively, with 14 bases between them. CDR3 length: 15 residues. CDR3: CASVKGVDSNQPQHF. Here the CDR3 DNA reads TGTGCCAGCGTAAAGGGGGTGGATAGCAATCAGCCCCAGCATTTT.

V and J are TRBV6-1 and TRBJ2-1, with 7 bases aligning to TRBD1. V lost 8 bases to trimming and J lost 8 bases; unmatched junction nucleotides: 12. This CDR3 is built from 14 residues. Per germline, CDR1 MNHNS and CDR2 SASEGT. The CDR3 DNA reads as TGTGCCAGCCAACAGGGGCGCCCTTTCGATGAGCAGTTCTTC. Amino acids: CASQQGRPFDEQFF.

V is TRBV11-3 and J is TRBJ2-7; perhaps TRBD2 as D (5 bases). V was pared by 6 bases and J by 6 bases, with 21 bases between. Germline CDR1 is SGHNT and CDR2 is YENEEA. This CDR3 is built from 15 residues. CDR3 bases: TGTGCCAGCAGGTTCGACGGCCCCGAGAGGGCCGAGCAGTACTTC. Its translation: CASRFDGPERAEQYF. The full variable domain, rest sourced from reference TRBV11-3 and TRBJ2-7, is EAGVVQSPRYKIIEKKQPVAFWCNPISGHNTLYWYLQNLGQGPELLIRYENEEAVDDSQLPKDRFSAERLKGVDSTLKIQPAELGDSAVYLCASRFDGPERAEQYFGPGTRLTVT.

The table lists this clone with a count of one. CDR3 protein: CASQTGPLYEQYF. CDR3 DNA: TGTGCCAGCCAGACAGGACCTCTCTACGAGCAGTACTTC. The V and J genes are TRBV6-6 and TRBJ2-7; D is perhaps TRBD1 (6 bases). This CDR3 is built from 13 residues. Germline V gene lookup returns CDR1 MNHNY and CDR2 SVGAGI (reference sequence). V gave up 8 bases and J gave up 3 bases, with 14 bases separating them.

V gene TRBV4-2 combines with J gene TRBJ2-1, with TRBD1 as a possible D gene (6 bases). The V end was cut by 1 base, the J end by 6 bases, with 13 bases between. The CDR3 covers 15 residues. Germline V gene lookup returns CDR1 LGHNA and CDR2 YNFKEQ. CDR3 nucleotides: TGTGCCAGCAGCCAAGCCACAGGGCTTGTCAATGAGCAGTTCTTC. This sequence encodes CASSQATGLVNEQFF.

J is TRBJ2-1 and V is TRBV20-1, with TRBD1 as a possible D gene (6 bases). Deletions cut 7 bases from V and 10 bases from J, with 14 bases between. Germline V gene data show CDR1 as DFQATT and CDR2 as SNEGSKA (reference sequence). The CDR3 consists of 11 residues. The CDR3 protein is CSGWGQLEQFF. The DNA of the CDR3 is TGCAGTGGATGGGGGCAGCTCGAGCAGTTCTTC.

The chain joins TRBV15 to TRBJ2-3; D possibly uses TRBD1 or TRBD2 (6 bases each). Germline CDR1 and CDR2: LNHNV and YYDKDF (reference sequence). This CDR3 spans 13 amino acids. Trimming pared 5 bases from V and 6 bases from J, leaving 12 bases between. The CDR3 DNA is TGTGCCACCAGCGGGGGGCCGCGGGATACGCAGTATTTT. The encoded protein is CATSGGPRDTQYF.

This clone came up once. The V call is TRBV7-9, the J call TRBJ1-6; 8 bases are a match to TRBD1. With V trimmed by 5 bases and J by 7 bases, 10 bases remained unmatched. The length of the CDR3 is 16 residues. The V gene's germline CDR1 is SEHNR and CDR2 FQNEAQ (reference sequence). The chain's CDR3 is CASSAGQGARNSPLHF. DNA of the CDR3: TGTGCCAGCAGCGCGGGGCAGGGGGCGCGGAATTCACCCCTCCACTTT.

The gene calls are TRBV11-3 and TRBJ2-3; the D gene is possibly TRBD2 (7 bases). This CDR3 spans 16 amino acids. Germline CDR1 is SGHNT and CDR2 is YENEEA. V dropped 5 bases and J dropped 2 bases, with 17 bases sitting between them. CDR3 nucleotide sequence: TGTGCCAGCAGCCAAAGGGGGGGGCCACCCACAGATACGCAGTATTTT. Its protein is CASSQRGGPPTDTQYF.

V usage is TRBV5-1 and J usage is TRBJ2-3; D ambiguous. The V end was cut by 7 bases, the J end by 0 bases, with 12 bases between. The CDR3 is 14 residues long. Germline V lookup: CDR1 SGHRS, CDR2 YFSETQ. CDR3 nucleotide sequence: TGCGCCAGCGGGTCGGAGTATAGCACAGATACGCAGTATTTT. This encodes CASGSEYSTDTQYF.

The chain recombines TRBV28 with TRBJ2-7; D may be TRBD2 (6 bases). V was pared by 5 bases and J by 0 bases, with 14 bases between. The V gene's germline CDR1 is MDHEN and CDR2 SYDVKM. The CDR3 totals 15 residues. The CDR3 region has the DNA TGTGCCAGCAGTGACTTCAGGAGGGTCTCCTACGAGCAGTACTTC. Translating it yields CASSDFRRVSYEQYF.

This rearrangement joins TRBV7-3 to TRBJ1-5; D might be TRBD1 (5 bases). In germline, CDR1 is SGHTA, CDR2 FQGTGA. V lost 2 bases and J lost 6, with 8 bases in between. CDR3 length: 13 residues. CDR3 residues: CASSLAQGQPQHF. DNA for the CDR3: TGTGCCAGCAGCTTAGCCCAGGGTCAGCCCCAGCATTTT.

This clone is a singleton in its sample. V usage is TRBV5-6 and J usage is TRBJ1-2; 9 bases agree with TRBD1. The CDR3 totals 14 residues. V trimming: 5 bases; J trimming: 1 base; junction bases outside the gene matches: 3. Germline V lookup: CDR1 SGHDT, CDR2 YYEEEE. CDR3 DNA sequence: TGTGCCAGCAGTTGGACAGGGGATAACTATGGCTACACCTTC. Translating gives CASSWTGDNYGYTF.